Below, 30 T cell receptor beta chains from the same sample are listed, as sequenced in a study of identical twins. TCRdb re-called the 5' RACE reads with MiXCR, one entry per CDR3 protein. Among 600,000 to 850,000 distinct CDR3 sequences listed, 15% to 20% were seen once. These data also formed part of another study, on T cells expressing NK-cell markers.

Sequences were obtained from PBMCs. These receptors all come from a woman in her late teens or twenties in good health.

The table lists this clonotype with a few counts. V and J are TRBV3-1 and TRBJ2-3, with 10 bases that match TRBD2. The CDR3 consists of 16 residues. Per the germline V gene, CDR1 is LGHDT and CDR2 is YNNKEL (reference sequence). Trimming removed 0 bases from V and 9 bases from J; junction bases left unmatched: 9. CDR3 nucleotide sequence: TGTGCCAGCAGCCAAGATAGTAGCGGGGGGTTCAGGACGCAGTATTTT. Translation gives CASSQDSSGGFRTQYF.

This clonotype was counted only a few times. The chain combines TRBV12-5 with TRBJ2-7, with 9 bases aligning to TRBD1. The CDR3 extends over 14 amino acids. From germline, CDR1 is LGHNT and CDR2 FRNRAP. CDR3: CASGPGQGSYEQYF. The CDR3 DNA reads as TGTGCCAGCGGACCAGGACAGGGGTCCTACGAGCAGTACTTC.

The sample holds a few counts of this clonotype. The chain joins TRBV5-1 to TRBJ2-5, with 11 bases lining up with TRBD2. V lost 4 bases, J lost 2 bases, and 13 bases stayed unmatched. From germline, CDR1 is SGHRS and CDR2 YFSETQ. This CDR3 has 18 amino acids. The CDR3 DNA follows: TGCGCCAGCAGCCCAGGCAACCTAGCGGGGGGCCGTCAAGAGACCCAGTACTTC. Translating it yields CASSPGNLAGGRQETQYF.

The chain uses TRBV2 and TRBJ2-7; the D gene is possibly TRBD1 (6 bases). Germline V CDR1 and CDR2: SNHLY, FYNNEI. Trimming cost V 3 bases and J 0 bases, with 9 bases left between them. This CDR3 has 14 residues. CDR3 in amino acids: CASSDNRDSYEQYF. The CDR3 region has the DNA TGTGCCAGCAGTGATAACAGGGACTCCTACGAGCAGTACTTC.

J is TRBJ2-1 and V is TRBV20-1, with 13 positions matching TRBD2. The CDR3 spans 14 residues. The V segment lost 5 bases and the J segment 8 bases; nucleotides outside the gene matches: 6. Germline values: CDR1 DFQATT, CDR2 SNEGSKA (reference sequence). CDR3 region: CSAPRTSGGDEQFF. CDR3 sequence (DNA): TGCAGTGCTCCCCGGACTAGCGGGGGAGATGAGCAGTTCTTC.

This chain's CDR3 is CASSIQDSSHEQYF. The CDR3 DNA reads as TGTGCCAGTAGTATCCAGGACAGTTCCCACGAGCAGTACTTC. The chain couples TRBV19 to TRBJ2-7; D possibly corresponds to TRBD1 (6 bases). V shed 3 bases and J shed 5 bases, with 14 bases lying between them. This CDR3 region has 14 residues. CDR1 and CDR2 from the germline V gene are LNHDA and SQIVND (reference sequence).

This clonotype was counted between two and nine times. J is TRBJ2-5 and V is TRBV5-4; TRBD2 agrees at 13 bases. Germline values: CDR1 SGHNT, CDR2 YYREEE (reference sequence). The V segment lost 4 bases and the J segment 5 bases; nucleotides outside the gene matches: 8. The length of the CDR3 is 16 residues. Here the CDR3 reads CASSPRLAGGRETQYF. The CDR3 nucleotides read TGTGCCAGCAGCCCCCGACTAGCGGGAGGTCGGGAGACCCAGTACTTC.

This chain joins TRBV6-1 and TRBJ2-7; TRBD2 matches 12 bases. Trimming cost V 4 bases and J 6 bases; bases outside gene matches: 7. Germline V lookup: CDR1 MNHNS, CDR2 SASEGT. The CDR3 is 15 residues long. The CDR3: CASSVASGGASEQYF. CDR3 coding DNA: TGTGCCAGCAGTGTCGCTAGCGGGGGGGCTAGCGAGCAGTACTTC.

The chain has TRBV20-1 and TRBJ2-7; 8 bases align to TRBD2. V lost 1 base and J lost 2; bases outside the gene matches: 7. CDR3 length: 15 amino acids. Germline CDR1 DFQATT, CDR2 SNEGSKA (reference sequence). The CDR3 protein is CSARGERGKTYEQYF. The CDR3, as DNA: TGCAGTGCTAGAGGCGAGCGGGGGAAGACCTACGAGCAGTACTTC.

This clonotype was observed a handful of times. The chain links TRBV4-3 to TRBJ2-1, with D perhaps matching TRBD1 (5 bases). The CDR3 spans 13 residues. Germline assignment: CDR1 LGHNA and CDR2 YSLEER. The V and J ends lost 2 bases and 10 bases respectively, with 12 bases between them. CDR3 region: CASSQYRRGEQFF. The CDR3 DNA follows: TGCGCCAGCAGCCAATACCGTAGGGGCGAGCAGTTCTTC.

V gene TRBV27 combines with J gene TRBJ1-1; the D is unclear. V lost 5 bases, J lost 0 bases, and 22 bases lay in between. The CDR3 totals 18 residues. Germline CDR1 and CDR2: MNHEY and SMNVEV (reference sequence). The CDR3 coding sequence is TGTGCCAGCAGTCTCACTTGGGCCCAGGCGATAATGAACACTGAAGCTTTCTTT. Translated: CASSLTWAQAIMNTEAFF.

The sample holds many counts of this clonotype. V and J are TRBV6-5 and TRBJ2-6; D uncertain. CDR3 size: 14 residues. Trimming removed 2 bases at V and 1 base at J, with 3 bases between. From germline, CDR1 is MNHEY and CDR2 SVGAGI. CDR3 amino acids: CASSYVSGANVLTF. The CDR3 DNA reads TGTGCCAGCAGTTACGTTTCTGGGGCCAACGTCCTGACTTTC.

The chain uses TRBV7-2 and TRBJ2-1; 8 bases are shared with TRBD1. The CDR3 is 15 residues long. CDR1 and CDR2 from the germline V gene are SGHTA and FQGNSA. Losses at the gene ends were 1 base for V and 3 bases for J; bases not matched to a gene: 2. As DNA, the CDR3 is TGTGCCAGCAGCTTAGACAGGGGGATCTACAATGAGCAGTTCTTC. This translates into CASSLDRGIYNEQFF.

CDR3 region: CSAKPPGGYTQYF. CDR3 DNA: TGCAGTGCAAAACCGCCGGGCGGTTATACGCAGTATTTT. V gene TRBV20-1 combines with J gene TRBJ2-3; D call uncertain. The CDR3 loop spans 13 amino acids. Trimming removed 6 bases from V and 7 bases from J, with 17 bases in between. Germline V gene sequence: CDR1 DFQATT, CDR2 SNEGSKA (reference sequence).

The chain has TRBV12-3 or TRBV12-4 and TRBJ2-1; no definite D call. This CDR3 is 15 amino acids long. Trimming took 6 bases from V and 0 from J, leaving 12 bases between them. CDR3 DNA sequence: TGTGCCAGCAGCACATCTCTTAGCTCCTACAATGAGCAGTTCTTC. Protein: CASSTSLSSYNEQFF.

This clonotype was detected a few times. The chain joins TRBV5-1 to TRBJ2-7; tentatively, D is TRBD2 (5 bases). Per the germline V gene, CDR1 is SGHRS and CDR2 is YFSETQ. The CDR3 has 11 residues. With 4 bases removed from V and 6 bases from J, the gap between germline ends came to 8 bases. CDR3 in amino acids: CASSRAGEQYF. In DNA, the CDR3 is TGCGCCAGCAGCCGTGCGGGCGAGCAGTACTTC.

The table lists this clonotype with a few counts. This chain joins TRBV5-1 and TRBJ2-3; TRBD2 aligns across 12 bases. This CDR3 region has 16 residues. J lost 3 bases, V lost 4 bases, and 6 bases had no gene match. Germline CDR1 is SGHRS and CDR2 is YFSETQ. This CDR3 is CASSLPGLAGTDTQYF. The CDR3 DNA sequence: TGCGCCAGCAGCCTACCAGGACTAGCGGGGACAGATACGCAGTATTTT.

This clonotype was observed a handful of times. The chain combines TRBV7-9 with TRBJ1-1; 7 bases align to TRBD1. There are 16 residues in the CDR3. Germline CDR1 reads SEHNR; CDR2 reads FQNEAQ (reference sequence). V gave up 4 bases and J gave up 5 bases; unmatched junction bases: 13. CDR3 nucleotides: TGTGCCAGCAGCTCAAGCGGGCCAGGGGGTAGGACTGAAGCTTTCTTT. Amino acid sequence: CASSSSGPGGRTEAFF.

This clonotype was counted a few times. The CDR3 protein is CASSPAGLSLTDTQYF. Written as DNA, the CDR3 is TGCGCCAGCAGCCCGGCGGGTCTCAGCCTCACAGATACGCAGTATTTT. The rearrangement uses TRBV5-1 and TRBJ2-3; TRBD2 might be the D (5 bases). From germline, CDR1 is SGHRS and CDR2 YFSETQ. There are 16 residues in the CDR3. The V gene lost 4 bases and the J gene lost 2 bases, with 17 bases spanning the gap.

This clonotype was counted a single time. The V gene is TRBV20-1, the J gene TRBJ2-3; TRBD2 agrees at 9 bases. Per the germline V gene, CDR1 is DFQATT and CDR2 is SNEGSKA (reference sequence). V lost 3 bases, J lost 0 bases, and 4 bases stayed unmatched. This CDR3 spans 15 amino acids. The CDR3, as DNA: TGCAGTGCTAGGGCACTAGCGGGCAGCACAGATACGCAGTATTTT. Its translation is CSARALAGSTDTQYF.

The sample holds a few counts of this clonotype. The genes are TRBV5-1 and TRBJ1-3; tentatively, D is TRBD1 (6 bases). Germline V gene sequence: CDR1 SGHRS, CDR2 YFSETQ. The CDR3 loop spans 15 amino acids. The V end lost 5 bases, the J end lost 1 base, and 13 bases lay between the germline ends. The CDR3 region is CASRAMDRSGNTIYF. As DNA, the CDR3 is TGCGCCAGCAGGGCTATGGACAGATCTGGAAACACCATATATTTT.

The J gene is TRBJ2-5, the V gene TRBV2, with 7 bases that match TRBD1. The germline V gene has CDR1 SNHLY and CDR2 FYNNEI. The CDR3 contains 15 residues. V trimming: 4 bases; J trimming: 1 base; junction bases outside the gene matches: 6. The CDR3 sequence is CASSVVPGGQETQYF. The CDR3 region has the DNA TGTGCCAGCAGTGTGGTACCAGGGGGCCAAGAGACCCAGTACTTC.

The chain is built from TRBV20-1 and TRBJ2-2, with TRBD2 matching over 9 bases. Germline V gives CDR1 DFQATT, CDR2 SNEGSKA (reference sequence). The CDR3 extends over 17 amino acids. With V trimmed by 2 bases and J by 4 bases, 11 bases remained unmatched. As DNA, the CDR3 is TGCAGTGCTAGACCGCGCAGACTAGCGGAGATCACCGGGGAGCTGTTTTTT. Translated: CSARPRRLAEITGELFF.

This clonotype was detected only a few times. The chain joins TRBV25-1 to TRBJ2-5; D is possibly TRBD2 (5 bases). The germline V gene encodes CDR1 MGHDK and CDR2 SYGVNS. The V and J ends lost 3 bases and 4 bases respectively, with 9 bases between them. This CDR3 region has 13 residues. The CDR3 DNA reads as TGTGCCAGCAGTGATTGGGCGGGAGAGACCCAGTACTTC. Protein: CASSDWAGETQYF.

The chain recombines TRBV12-3 or TRBV12-4 with TRBJ2-7, with D perhaps matching TRBD2 (6 bases). This CDR3 has 16 residues. V lost 7 bases and J 5 bases, leaving 24 bases between the germline ends. CDR3 amino acids: CASTNTRVRGGNEQYF. The CDR3 DNA reads TGTGCCAGCACCAATACCCGGGTAAGGGGCGGGAACGAGCAGTACTTC.

The V gene is TRBV5-5, the J gene TRBJ1-1, with a possible D match to TRBD1 (5 bases). The germline gives CDR1 SGHKS, CDR2 YYEKEE (reference sequence). The CDR3 extends over 14 amino acids. V shed 1 base and J shed 5 bases, with 12 bases lying between them. The CDR3 sequence is CASSLLGRGTEAFF. CDR3 nucleotide sequence: TGTGCCAGCAGCTTGCTGGGGAGGGGAACTGAAGCTTTCTTT.

The chain joins TRBV5-1 to TRBJ2-5; tentatively, D is TRBD2 (5 bases). CDR3 length: 16 residues. The V and J ends lost 2 bases and 4 bases respectively, with 18 bases between them. Germline V gene sequence: CDR1 SGHRS, CDR2 YFSETQ. The CDR3 loop reads CASSLSRRAGRETQYF. The DNA of the CDR3 is TGCGCCAGCAGCTTAAGTAGGCGGGCAGGAAGAGAGACCCAGTACTTC.

This clonotype was seen more than once but under ten times. This sequence joins TRBV6-1 and TRBJ2-2, with 7 bases matching TRBD2. CDR3 length: 14 amino acids. V shed 6 bases, J shed 4 bases, and the junction held 5 bases outside the gene matches. The germline CDR1 and CDR2 sequences are MNHNS and SASEGT. Here the CDR3 DNA reads TGTGCCAGCAGACGAGGACTAGTCACCGGGGAGCTGTTTTTT. Protein sequence: CASRRGLVTGELFF.

This clonotype has only a few counts. The chain carries TRBV18 and TRBJ2-7; TRBD1 is a possible D gene (5 bases). Germline V gives CDR1 KGHSH, CDR2 LQKENI. This CDR3 is built from 15 residues. V gave up 4 bases and J gave up 2 bases, with 15 bases separating them. This CDR3 is CASSRTGHPTYEQYF. The CDR3 DNA reads TGTGCCAGCTCACGAACCGGACATCCCACCTACGAGCAGTACTTC.

This clonotype has a handful of counts. J is TRBJ1-1 and V is TRBV20-1; 8 nucleotides align to TRBD1. V was pared by 5 bases and J by 0 bases, with 11 bases of the junction left unmatched. This CDR3 is 16 amino acids long. In germline, CDR1 is DFQATT, CDR2 SNEGSKA (reference sequence). As DNA, the CDR3 is TGCAGTGCTCCTCGGACAGGGTTCCAAATGAACACTGAAGCTTTCTTT. This encodes CSAPRTGFQMNTEAFF.